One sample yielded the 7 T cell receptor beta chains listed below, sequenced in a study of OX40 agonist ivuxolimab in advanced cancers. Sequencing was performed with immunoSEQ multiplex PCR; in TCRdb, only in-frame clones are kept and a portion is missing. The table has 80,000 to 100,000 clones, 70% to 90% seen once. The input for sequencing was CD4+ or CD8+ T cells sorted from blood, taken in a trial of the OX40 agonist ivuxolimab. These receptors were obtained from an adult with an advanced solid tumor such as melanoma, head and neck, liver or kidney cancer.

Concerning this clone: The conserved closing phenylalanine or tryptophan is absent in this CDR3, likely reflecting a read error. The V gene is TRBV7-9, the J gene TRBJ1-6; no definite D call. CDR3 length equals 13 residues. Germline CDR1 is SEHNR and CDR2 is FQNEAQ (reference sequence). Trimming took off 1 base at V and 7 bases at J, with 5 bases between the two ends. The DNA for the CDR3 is TGTGCCAGCAGCTTAGTCGGGAATTCACCCCTCCACCTT. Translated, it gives CASSLVGNSPLHL.

The DNA of the CDR3 is TGTGCCAGCAGTCCCCCTTCCCAGGGTCTCGAGACCCAGTACTTC. Translated, it gives CASSPPSQGLETQYF. The rearrangement uses TRBV6-6 and TRBJ2-5; possible D gene TRBD1, 5 bases. The CDR3 covers 15 residues. The V and J ends lost 5 bases and 5 bases respectively, with 18 bases between them. CDR1 is MNHNY and CDR2 is SVGAGI in the germline V gene (reference sequence).

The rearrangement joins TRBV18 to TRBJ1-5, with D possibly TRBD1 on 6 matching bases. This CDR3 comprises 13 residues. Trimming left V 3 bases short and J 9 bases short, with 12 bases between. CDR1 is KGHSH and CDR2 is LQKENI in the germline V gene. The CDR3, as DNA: TGTGCCAGCTCACCGTACAGGGCCCCGCCCCAGCATTTT. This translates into CASSPYRAPPQHF.

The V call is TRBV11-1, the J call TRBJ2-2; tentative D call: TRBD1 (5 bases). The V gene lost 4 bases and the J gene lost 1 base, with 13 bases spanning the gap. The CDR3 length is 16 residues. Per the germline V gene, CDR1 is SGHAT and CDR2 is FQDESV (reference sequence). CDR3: CASSSDRTQNTGELFF. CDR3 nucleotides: TGTGCCAGCAGCTCCGACAGAACCCAGAACACCGGGGAGCTGTTTTTT.

The CDR3 is CASRGPQNTIYF. Here the CDR3 DNA reads TGTGCCAGCAGGGGCCCTCAGAACACCATATATTTT. The rearrangement joins TRBV6-1 to TRBJ1-3; D is undetermined. The germline V gene encodes CDR1 MNHNS and CDR2 SASEGT. Trimming shortened V by 6 bases and J by 7 bases, and 10 bases separated the two germline ends. The CDR3 has 12 amino acids.

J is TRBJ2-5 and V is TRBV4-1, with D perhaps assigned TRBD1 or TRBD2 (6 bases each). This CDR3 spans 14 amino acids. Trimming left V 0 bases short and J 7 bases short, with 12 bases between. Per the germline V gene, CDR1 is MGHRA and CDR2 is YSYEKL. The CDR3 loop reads CASSQDPRGATQYF. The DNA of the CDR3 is TGCGCCAGCAGCCAAGACCCAAGGGGGGCGACCCAGTACTTC.

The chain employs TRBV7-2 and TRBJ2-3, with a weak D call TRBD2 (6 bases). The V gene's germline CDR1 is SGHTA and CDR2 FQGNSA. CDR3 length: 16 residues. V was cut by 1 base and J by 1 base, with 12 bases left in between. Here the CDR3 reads CASSLGLAIRTDTQYF. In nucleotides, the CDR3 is TGTGCCAGCAGCTTAGGTCTAGCGATCCGCACAGATACGCAGTATTTT.